These 5 T cell receptor beta chains share one sample of origin, sequenced in a study of T cell changes during pregnancy in multiple sclerosis. Sequencing used immunoSEQ multiplex PCR; TCRdb keeps in-frame clones, though not all of them. The repertoire includes more than 30,000 clones, 80% to 95% of them detected once, and 1.2% sits in the top ten. The sequenced material came from PBMCs (not recorded whether the cells were cultured). These receptors were collected from a female donor with multiple sclerosis, enrolled in a pregnancy study.

The chain joins TRBV5-1 to TRBJ2-7; no firm D call. The V and J ends lost 0 bases and 3 bases respectively, with 7 bases between them. The CDR3 sequence is 13 residues long. CDR1 and CDR2 from the germline V gene are SGHRS and YFSETQ. This chain's CDR3 is CASSLGLLYEQYF. The CDR3 nucleotides are TGCGCCAGCAGCTTGGGTCTACTCTACGAGCAGTACTTC.

V is TRBV5-1 and J is TRBJ2-7, with 8 bases aligning to TRBD1. Germline V CDR1 and CDR2: SGHRS, YFSETQ. The CDR3 totals 14 residues. J lost 3 bases, V lost 4 bases, and 6 bases had no gene match. The DNA of the CDR3 is TGCGCCAGCAGCCAGGACAGGGCAAACTACGAGCAGTACTTC. This gives the protein CASSQDRANYEQYF.

The chain uses TRBV7-2 and TRBJ2-3; TRBD1 is a possible D gene (5 bases). The ends were cut back, 3 bases at V and 3 bases at J, with 13 bases in the middle. Looked up from germline, CDR1 is SGHTA and CDR2 is FQGNSA. This CDR3 comprises 15 residues. CDR3 sequence (DNA): TGTGCCAGCAGCTTCTGGGGCCGTTCAACAGATACGCAGTATTTT. Translated: CASSFWGRSTDTQYF.

The chain carries TRBV28 and TRBJ2-1, with D possibly matching TRBD1 (5 bases). Germline assignment: CDR1 MDHEN and CDR2 SYDVKM. V gave up 2 bases and J gave up 9 bases, with 11 bases separating them. This CDR3 region has 13 residues. In DNA form, the CDR3 reads TGTGCCAGCAGTTTACAGGGAATCGGTGAGCAGTTCTTC. Its protein product is CASSLQGIGEQFF.

This chain links TRBV6-5 with TRBJ2-7; the D gene is possibly TRBD1 (5 bases). CDR1 and CDR2 (germline): MNHEY, SVGAGI. Trimming cost V 7 bases and J 7 bases, with 14 bases left between them. This CDR3 is 12 amino acids long. CDR3 residues: CASNALGAEQYF. The CDR3 nucleotides are TGTGCCAGCAACGCCCTTGGGGCGGAGCAGTACTTC.